Detailed here is one T cell receptor beta chain. TCRdb re-called clones via MiXCR from the PCR reads. The sample comprises about 18,000 clones, 25% of which are singletons, and roughly 10% rests with the top ten. The sample is drawn from a study of metastatic and nonmetastatic thyroid tumors. Study background: Repertoires from blood and tumor or nodule tissue of malignant and benign thyroid patients were compared.

All patients were treatment-naive before thyroid surgery. Trimming took off 5 bases at V and 0 bases at J, with 14 bases between the two ends. The V gene's germline CDR1 is LNHDA and CDR2 SQIVND (reference sequence). The CDR3 extends over 15 amino acids. Material: adjacent normal tissue. This TCR was recovered from a female donor with papillary thyroid cancer or a benign thyroid nodule (not recorded which). Some clones in this sample may be carry-over from other donors' samples. The V gene is TRBV19, the J gene TRBJ2-7; a weak D match, TRBD2 (6 bases). The CDR3 coding sequence is TGTGCCAGTAGTTGGGACTCCTCAAGCTCCTACGAGCAGTACTTC. It yields the protein CASSWDSSSSYEQYF.